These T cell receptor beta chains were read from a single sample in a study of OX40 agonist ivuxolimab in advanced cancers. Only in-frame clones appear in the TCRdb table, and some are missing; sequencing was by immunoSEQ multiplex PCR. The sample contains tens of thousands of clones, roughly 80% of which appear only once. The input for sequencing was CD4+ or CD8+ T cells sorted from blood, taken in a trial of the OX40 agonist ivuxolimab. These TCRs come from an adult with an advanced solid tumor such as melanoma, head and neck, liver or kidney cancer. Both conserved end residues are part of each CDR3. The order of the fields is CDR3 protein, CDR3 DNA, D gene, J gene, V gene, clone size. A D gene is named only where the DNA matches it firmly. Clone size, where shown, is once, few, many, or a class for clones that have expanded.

CASSPAFQTGIVYGYTF,TGTGCCAGCAGTCCCGCGTTTCAGACAGGGATCGTCTATGGCTACACCTTC,TRBD1,TRBJ1-2,TRBV6-4,NA
CASSLASNQPQHF,TGTGCCAGCAGCTTAGCTAGCAATCAGCCCCAGCATTTT,NA,TRBJ1-5,TRBV7-2,NA
CASSPPLIYGYTF,TGTGCCAGCTCACCACCGTTGATCTATGGCTACACCTTC,NA,TRBJ1-2,TRBV18,once
CASSRGFGTEAFF,TGTGCCAGCAGCAGAGGGTTTGGGACTGAAGCTTTCTTT,NA,TRBJ1-1,TRBV7-9,NA
CASRERTAGNTIYF,TGTGCCAGCAGAGAAAGGACAGCTGGAAACACCATATATTTT,NA,TRBJ1-3,TRBV6-5,NA
CASSLWAGGVTEAFF,TGTGCCAGCAGTTTATGGGCAGGGGGCGTCACTGAAGCTTTCTTT,TRBD1,TRBJ1-1,TRBV28,NA
CASSLGAPSYNEQFF,TGTGCCAGCAGCCTAGGGGCCCCCTCCTACAATGAGCAGTTCTTC,NA,TRBJ2-1,TRBV7-2,NA
CASSLVSAQPETQYF,TGTGCCAGCAGCTTAGTATCGGCACAGCCAGAGACCCAGTACTTC,NA,TRBJ2-5,TRBV7-6,NA
CASSLGGQYANGYTF,TGCGCCAGCAGCTTGGGAGGACAGTACGCAAATGGCTACACCTTC,NA,TRBJ1-2,TRBV5-1,NA
CARTGKDSNQPQHF,TGTGCCAGGACAGGGAAGGATAGCAATCAGCCCCAGCATTTT,TRBD1,TRBJ1-5,TRBV7-9,NA
CASGLRETQYF,TGCGCCAGCGGCTTGCGGGAGACCCAGTACTTC,NA,TRBJ2-5,TRBV5-1,NA
CASTSPLGQGLGTEAFF,TGTGCCAGCACCTCCCCACTGGGACAGGGGTTGGGAACTGAAGCTTTCTTT,TRBD1,TRBJ1-1,TRBV28,NA
CASRKPGQTSNYGYTF,TGCGCCAGCAGAAAACCGGGACAGACCTCTAACTATGGCTACACCTTC,TRBD1,TRBJ1-2,TRBV5-1,NA
CASSLGTGKNQPQHF,TGTGCCAGCAGCTTGGGGACAGGGAAAAATCAGCCCCAGCATTTT,TRBD1,TRBJ1-5,TRBV5-6,once
CASSKRQGGNEQFF,TGTGCCAGCAGCAAGCGACAGGGGGGCAATGAGCAGTTCTTC,TRBD1,TRBJ2-1,TRBV6-5,NA
CASSGGPGANVLTF,TGCGCCAGCAGCGGGGGGCCTGGGGCCAACGTCCTGACTTTC,NA,TRBJ2-6,TRBV5-1,NA
CASSGLLPDTQYF,TGTGCCAGCAGCGGACTCTTGCCAGATACGCAGTATTTT,NA,TRBJ2-3,TRBV11-2,NA
CASSAGLASEQYF,TGTGCCAGCAGCGCGGGACTAGCGAGCGAGCAGTACTTC,TRBD2,TRBJ2-7,TRBV7-3,NA
CASTIRRGFQGPLGYGYTF,TGTGCCAGCACCATTAGGAGGGGTTTTCAGGGGCCTCTCGGGTATGGCTACACCTTC,NA,TRBJ1-2,TRBV7-9,NA
CASSLQGNNEQFF,TGTGCCAGCAGTTTACAGGGAAACAATGAGCAGTTCTTC,NA,TRBJ2-1,TRBV6-5,NA
CASSLAGSGGYYEQYF,TGTGCCAGCAGCTTGGCCGGGAGCGGGGGGTACTACGAGCAGTACTTC,TRBD2,TRBJ2-7,TRBV5-5,NA
CASSWDGGYEQYF,TGTGCCAGCAGCTGGGACGGGGGCTACGAGCAGTACTTC,NA,TRBJ2-7,TRBV7-3,NA
CSVDFLNQETQYF,TGCAGCGTTGACTTTCTCAACCAAGAGACCCAGTACTTC,NA,TRBJ2-5,TRBV29-1,NA
CASSYGDTSLYRTDTQYF,TGCGCCAGCAGCTATGGGGACACCTCACTTTACCGCACAGATACGCAGTATTTT,NA,TRBJ2-3,TRBV5-1,once
CASSGHATNEKLFF,TGTGCCAGCAGTGGACATGCAACTAATGAAAAACTGTTTTTT,NA,TRBJ1-4,TRBV28,NA
CASSPFQSPGNTIYF,TGTGCCAGCAGCCCCTTCCAGTCCCCTGGAAACACCATATATTTT,NA,TRBJ1-3,TRBV6-5,NA
CAWSVHGVGPFF,TGTGCCTGGAGTGTACACGGGGTGGGCCCGTTTTTT,NA,TRBJ1-4,TRBV30,NA
CASGPGQGLGREKLFF,TGTGCCAGTGGACCGGGACAGGGCCTCGGTCGGGAAAAACTGTTTTTT,TRBD1,TRBJ1-4,TRBV14,NA
CAWSGFYEQYF,TGTGCCTGGAGTGGATTTTACGAGCAGTACTTC,NA,TRBJ2-7,TRBV30,once
CASTESVTGGFEAFF,TGTGCCAGCACCGAATCTGTGACAGGGGGTTTTGAAGCTTTCTTT,TRBD1,TRBJ1-1,TRBV6-1,NA
CASSSPGTGGHEQYF,TGTGCCAGCAGTTCCCCCGGGACAGGGGGGCACGAGCAGTACTTC,TRBD1,TRBJ2-7,TRBV27,NA
CASIGSFNEQFF,TGCGCCAGCATTGGAAGTTTCAATGAGCAGTTCTTC,NA,TRBJ2-1,TRBV10-2,NA
CASRAPSGFTGELFF,TGTGCCAGTAGGGCGCCGTCAGGGTTCACCGGGGAGCTGTTTTTT,NA,TRBJ2-2,TRBV19,NA
CASSTTSSGNTIYF,TGTGCCAGCAGCACAACAAGCTCTGGAAACACCATATATTTT,NA,TRBJ1-3,TRBV11-3,NA
CASSPTGGNTEAFF,TGTGCCAGCAGCCCGACAGGGGGGAACACTGAAGCTTTCTTT,TRBD1,TRBJ1-1,TRBV7-6,NA
CASSIWLGSDYGYTF,TGTGCCAGTAGTATCTGGTTGGGCTCCGACTATGGCTACACCTTC,NA,TRBJ1-2,TRBV19,few
CASSLDSNYGYTF,TGTGCCAGCAGCCTCGACTCGAACTATGGCTACACCTTC,NA,TRBJ1-2,TRBV7-3,few
CAWSSPELNEQFF,TGTGCCTGGAGTTCCCCCGAATTGAATGAGCAGTTCTTC,NA,TRBJ2-1,TRBV30,once
CASSPLSGGAREQYF,TGTGCCAGTAGTCCCCTTAGCGGGGGGGCCCGAGAGCAGTACTTC,TRBD2,TRBJ2-7,TRBV19,NA
CASSLRGTNEKLFF,TGTGCCAGCAGTTTAAGGGGGACTAATGAAAAACTGTTTTTT,NA,TRBJ1-4,TRBV28,NA
CASSGAERSSYEQYF,TGTGCCAGTAGTGGGGCGGAAAGGAGCTCCTACGAGCAGTACTTC,NA,TRBJ2-7,TRBV19,once
CASHHTGVAYF,TGTGCCAGCCACCATACGGGAGTTGCATACTTC,NA,TRBJ2-5,TRBV27,NA
CASSFKHSGGYEQFF,TGTGCCAGCAGTTTTAAACATTCAGGAGGATATGAGCAGTTCTTC,NA,TRBJ2-1,TRBV27,NA
CASSLDTGGANEQFF,TGTGCCAGCAGCTTAGATACGGGGGGGGCCAATGAGCAGTTCTTC,TRBD2,TRBJ2-1,TRBV11-3,NA
CASSLTTTRLDQPQHF,TGCGCCAGCAGCCTCACAACTACCAGGCTCGATCAGCCCCAGCATTTT,NA,TRBJ1-5,TRBV4-1,once
CAIPGRNTEAFF,TGTGCCATTCCCGGCCGGAACACTGAAGCTTTCTTT,NA,TRBJ1-1,TRBV2,NA
CASSLVPGQGTQYF,TGTGCCAGCAGCTTAGTGCCGGGCCAGGGGACCCAGTACTTC,NA,TRBJ2-5,TRBV7-2,NA
CASSRTGANYGYTF,TGTGCCAGCAGCCGCACAGGGGCAAACTATGGCTACACCTTC,TRBD1,TRBJ1-2,TRBV5-6,NA
CASSLAGGQGAYEQYF,TGTGCCAGCAGCTTGGCGGGGGGGCAGGGGGCCTACGAGCAGTACTTC,NA,TRBJ2-7,TRBV5-4,NA
CASSRLPVRETQYF,TGTGCCAGCAGCCGTCTACCCGTACGAGAGACCCAGTACTTC,NA,TRBJ2-5,TRBV14,once
CASSLGGTNYGYTF,TGTGCCAGCAGCTTAGGTGGCACTAACTATGGCTACACCTTC,NA,TRBJ1-2,TRBV5-4,NA
CASSEAGSVLLTSPLHF,TGTGCCAGCAGTGAAGCGGGGAGCGTTCTACTGACTTCACCCCTCCACTTT,NA,TRBJ1-6,TRBV2,NA
CASSPEVGNYNSPLHF,TGTGCCAGCTCACCAGAAGTGGGAAACTATAATTCACCCCTCCACTTT,NA,TRBJ1-6,TRBV18,NA
CASSLDGTGGADTIYF,TGTGCCAGCAGCTTAGACGGGACAGGGGGCGCGGACACCATATATTTT,TRBD1,TRBJ1-3,TRBV7-2,once
CASSLLLAGFTDTQYF,TGTGCCAGCAGCTTACTACTAGCGGGGTTCACAGATACGCAGTATTTT,TRBD2,TRBJ2-3,TRBV7-3,NA
CASSATTGTALSGNTIYF,TGTGCCAGCAGCGCGACAACTGGGACGGCCCTCTCTGGAAACACCATATATTTT,NA,TRBJ1-3,TRBV5-5,once